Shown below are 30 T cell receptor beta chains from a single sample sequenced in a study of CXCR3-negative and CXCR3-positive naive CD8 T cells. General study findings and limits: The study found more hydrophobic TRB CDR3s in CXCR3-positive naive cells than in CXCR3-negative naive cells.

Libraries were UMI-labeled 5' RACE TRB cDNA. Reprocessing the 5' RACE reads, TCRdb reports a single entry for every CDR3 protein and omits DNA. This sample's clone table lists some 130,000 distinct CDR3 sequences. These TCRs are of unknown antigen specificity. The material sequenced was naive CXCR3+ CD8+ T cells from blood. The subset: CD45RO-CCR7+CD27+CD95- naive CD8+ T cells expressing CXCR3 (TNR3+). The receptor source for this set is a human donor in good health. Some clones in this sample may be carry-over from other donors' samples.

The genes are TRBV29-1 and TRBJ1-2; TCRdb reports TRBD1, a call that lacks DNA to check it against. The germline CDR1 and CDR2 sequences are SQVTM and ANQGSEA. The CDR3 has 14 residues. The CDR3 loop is CSVVGTEPHYGYTF.

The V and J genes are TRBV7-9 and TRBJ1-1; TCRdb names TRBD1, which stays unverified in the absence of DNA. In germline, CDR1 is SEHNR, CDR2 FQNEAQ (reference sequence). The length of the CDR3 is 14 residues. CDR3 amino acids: CASSLAPGGTEAFF. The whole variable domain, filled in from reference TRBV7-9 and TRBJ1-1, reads DTGVSQNPRHKITKRGQNVTFRCDPISEHNRLYWYRQTLGQGPEFLTYFQNEAQLEKSRLLSDRFSAERPKGSFSTLEIQRTEQGDSAMYLCASSLAPGGTEAFFGQGTRLTVV.

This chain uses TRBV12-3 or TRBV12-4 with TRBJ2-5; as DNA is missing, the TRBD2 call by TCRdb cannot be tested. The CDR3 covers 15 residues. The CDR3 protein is CASSFIVEAKETQYF.

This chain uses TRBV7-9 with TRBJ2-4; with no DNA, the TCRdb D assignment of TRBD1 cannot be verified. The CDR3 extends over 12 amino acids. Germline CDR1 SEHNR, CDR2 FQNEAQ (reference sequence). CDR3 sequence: CAIWTSYIGPYF.

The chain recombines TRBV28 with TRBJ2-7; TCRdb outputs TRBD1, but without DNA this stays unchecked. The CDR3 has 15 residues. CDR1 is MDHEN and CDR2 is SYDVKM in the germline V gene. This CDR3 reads CASRRERDGLNEQYF.

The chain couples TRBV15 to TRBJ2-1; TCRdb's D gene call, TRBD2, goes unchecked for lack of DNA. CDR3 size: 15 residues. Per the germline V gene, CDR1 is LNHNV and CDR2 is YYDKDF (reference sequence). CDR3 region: CATSSLGRAGNEQFF.

CDR3 region: CASSLQVSGANVLTF. This chain links TRBV5-1 with TRBJ2-6; TCRdb indicates TRBD1, and absent DNA this call remains unverified. The germline gives CDR1 SGHRS, CDR2 YFSETQ. This CDR3 comprises 15 residues.

The CDR3 region is CASRSEEYNEQFF. The chain has TRBV2 and TRBJ2-1. The CDR3 length is 13 residues. Germline loops: CDR1 SNHLY, CDR2 FYNNEI.

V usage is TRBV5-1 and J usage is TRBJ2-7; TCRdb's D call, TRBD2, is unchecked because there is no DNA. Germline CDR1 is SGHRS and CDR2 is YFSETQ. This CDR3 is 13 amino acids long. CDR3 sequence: CASSLSPDYEQYF.

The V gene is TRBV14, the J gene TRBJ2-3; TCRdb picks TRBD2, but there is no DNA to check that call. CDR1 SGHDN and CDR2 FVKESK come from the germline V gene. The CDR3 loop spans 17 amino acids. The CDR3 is CASSQGPSGSSGDTQYF. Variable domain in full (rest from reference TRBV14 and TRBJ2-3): EAGVTQFPSHSVIEKGQTVTLRCDPISGHDNLYWYRRVMGKEIKFLLHFVKESKQDESGMPNNRFLAERTGGTYSTLKVQPAELEDSGVYFCASSQGPSGSSGDTQYFGPGTRLTVL.

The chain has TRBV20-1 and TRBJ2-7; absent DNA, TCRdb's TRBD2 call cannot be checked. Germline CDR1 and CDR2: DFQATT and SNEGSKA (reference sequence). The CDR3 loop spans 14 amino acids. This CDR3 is CSAAGTSGSYEQYF.

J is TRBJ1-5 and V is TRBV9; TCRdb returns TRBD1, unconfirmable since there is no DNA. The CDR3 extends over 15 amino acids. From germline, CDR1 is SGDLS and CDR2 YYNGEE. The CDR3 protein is CASSVGPGINQPQHF.

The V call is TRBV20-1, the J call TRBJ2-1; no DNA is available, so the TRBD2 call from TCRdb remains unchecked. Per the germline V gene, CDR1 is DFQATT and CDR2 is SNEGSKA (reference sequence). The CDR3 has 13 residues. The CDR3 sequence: CSGRRFSYNEQFF.

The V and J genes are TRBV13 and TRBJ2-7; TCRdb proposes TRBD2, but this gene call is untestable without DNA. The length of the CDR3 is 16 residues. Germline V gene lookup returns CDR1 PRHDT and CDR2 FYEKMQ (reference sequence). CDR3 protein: CASSVGLSSGNYEQYF.

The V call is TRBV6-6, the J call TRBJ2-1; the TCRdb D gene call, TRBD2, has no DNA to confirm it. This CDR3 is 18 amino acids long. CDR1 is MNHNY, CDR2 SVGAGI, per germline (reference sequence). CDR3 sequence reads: CASSASTLAGSSYNEQFF.

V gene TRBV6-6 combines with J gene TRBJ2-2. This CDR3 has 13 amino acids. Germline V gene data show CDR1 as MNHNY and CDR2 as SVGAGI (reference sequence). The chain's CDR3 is CASSYGDTGELFF.

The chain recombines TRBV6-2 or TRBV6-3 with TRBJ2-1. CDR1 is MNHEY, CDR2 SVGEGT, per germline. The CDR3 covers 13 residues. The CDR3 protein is CASSRDENNEQFF.

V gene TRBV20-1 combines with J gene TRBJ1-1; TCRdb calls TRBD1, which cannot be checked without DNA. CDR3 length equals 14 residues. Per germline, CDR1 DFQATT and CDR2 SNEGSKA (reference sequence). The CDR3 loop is CSARDLRGITEAFF.

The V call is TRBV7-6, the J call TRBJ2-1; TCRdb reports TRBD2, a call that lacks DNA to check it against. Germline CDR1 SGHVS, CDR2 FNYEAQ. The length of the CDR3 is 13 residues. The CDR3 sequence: CASSLILAGEQFF.

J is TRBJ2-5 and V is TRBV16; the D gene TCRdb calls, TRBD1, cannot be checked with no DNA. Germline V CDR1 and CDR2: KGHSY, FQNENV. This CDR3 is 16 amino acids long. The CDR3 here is CASSHTGTGESETQYF. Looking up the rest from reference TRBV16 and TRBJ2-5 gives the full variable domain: GEEVAQTPKHLVRGEGQKAKLYCAPIKGHSYVFWYQQVLKNEFKFLISFQNENVFDETGMPKERFSAKCLPNSPCSLEIQATKLEDSAVYFCASSHTGTGESETQYFGPGTRLLVL.

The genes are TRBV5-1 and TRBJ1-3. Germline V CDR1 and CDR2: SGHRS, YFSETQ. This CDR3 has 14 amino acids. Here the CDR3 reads CASSEDSGRNTIYF.

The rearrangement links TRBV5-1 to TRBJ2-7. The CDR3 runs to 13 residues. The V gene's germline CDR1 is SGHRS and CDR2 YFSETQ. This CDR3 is CASSLGINYEQYF.

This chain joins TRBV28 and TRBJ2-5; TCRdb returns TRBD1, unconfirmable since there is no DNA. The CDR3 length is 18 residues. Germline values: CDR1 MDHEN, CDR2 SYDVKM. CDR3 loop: CASSQDAPGQGYQETQYF.

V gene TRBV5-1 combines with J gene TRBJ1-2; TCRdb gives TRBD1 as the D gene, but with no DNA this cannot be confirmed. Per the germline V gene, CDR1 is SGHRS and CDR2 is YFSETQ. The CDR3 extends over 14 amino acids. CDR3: CASSHPDRADGYTF.

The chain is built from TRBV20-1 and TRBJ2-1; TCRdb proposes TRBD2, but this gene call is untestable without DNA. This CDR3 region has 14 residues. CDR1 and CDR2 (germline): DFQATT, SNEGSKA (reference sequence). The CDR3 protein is CSARGLASYNEQFF.

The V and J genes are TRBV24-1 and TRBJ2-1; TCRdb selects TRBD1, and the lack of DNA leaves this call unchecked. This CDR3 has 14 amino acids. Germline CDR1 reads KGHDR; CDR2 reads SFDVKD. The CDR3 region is CATSDRGRGHEQFF.

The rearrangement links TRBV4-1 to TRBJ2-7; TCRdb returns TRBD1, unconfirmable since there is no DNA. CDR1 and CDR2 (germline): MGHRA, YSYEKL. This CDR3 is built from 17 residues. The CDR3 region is CASSHPPGTGSSYEQYF.

The CDR3 is CASTFGTALYSPLHF. The rearrangement uses TRBV27 and TRBJ1-6; TCRdb's assignment of TRBD1 cannot be checked, as there is no DNA. The CDR3 covers 15 residues. Germline V gene lookup returns CDR1 MNHEY and CDR2 SMNVEV (reference sequence).

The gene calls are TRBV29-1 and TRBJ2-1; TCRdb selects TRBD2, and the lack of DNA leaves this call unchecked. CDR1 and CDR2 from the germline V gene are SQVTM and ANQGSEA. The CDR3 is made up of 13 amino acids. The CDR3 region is CSVKAGGLGEQFF.

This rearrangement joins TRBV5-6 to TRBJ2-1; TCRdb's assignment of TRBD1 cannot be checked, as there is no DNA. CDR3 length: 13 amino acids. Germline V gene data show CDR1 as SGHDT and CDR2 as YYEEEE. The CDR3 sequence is CASSLGGQGEQFF.